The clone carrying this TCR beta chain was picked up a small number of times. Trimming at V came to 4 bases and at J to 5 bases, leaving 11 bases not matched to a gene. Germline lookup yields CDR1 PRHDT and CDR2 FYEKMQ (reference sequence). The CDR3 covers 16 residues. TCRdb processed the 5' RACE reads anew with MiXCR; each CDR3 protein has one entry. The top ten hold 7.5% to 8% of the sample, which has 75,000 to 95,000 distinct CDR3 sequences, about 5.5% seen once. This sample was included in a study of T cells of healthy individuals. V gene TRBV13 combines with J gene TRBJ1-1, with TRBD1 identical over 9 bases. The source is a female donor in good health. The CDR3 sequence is CASSSNTGGAETEAFF. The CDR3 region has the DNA TGTGCCAGCAGCTCGAACACAGGGGGCGCGGAAACTGAAGCTTTCTTT. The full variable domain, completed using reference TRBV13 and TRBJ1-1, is AAGVIQSPRHLIKEKRETATLKCYPIPRHDTVYWYQQGPGQDPQFLISFYEKMQSDKGSIPDRFSAQQFSDYHSELNMSSLELGDSALYFCASSSNTGGAETEAFFGQGTRLTVV.